The 32 T cell receptor beta chains listed next were all sequenced from one sample in a study of blood T cell repertoires in COVID-19. The data were produced by immunoSEQ multiplex PCR, yet TCRdb's version contains in-frame clones alone and is incomplete. This sample has tens of thousands of clones, with 75% to 90% found just once. The sequencing sample was made of peripheral blood. The receptors originated from a man between 65 and 85 years old with active or convalescent COVID-19.

This sequence joins TRBV4-1 and TRBJ1-1, with TRBD1 matching over 7 bases. Germline CDR1 reads MGHRA; CDR2 reads YSYEKL. The CDR3 sequence is 18 residues long. Trimming cost V 1 base and J 2 bases; bases outside gene matches: 13. The CDR3 nucleotides are TGCGCCAGCAGCCAAGTGGTCCACAGGGGCCCCAACAACACTGAAGCTTTCTTT. It specifies CASSQVVHRGPNNTEAFF.

V gene TRBV6-5 combines with J gene TRBJ1-2, with D tentatively TRBD1 (6 bases). Germline CDR1 MNHEY, CDR2 SVGAGI. The CDR3 contains 15 residues. V gave up 10 bases and J gave up 4 bases, with 22 bases separating them. This CDR3 reads CATVGQSRASYGYTF. CDR3 DNA sequence: TGTGCCACCGTAGGACAGTCAAGAGCCTCCTATGGCTACACCTTC.

CDR3 in amino acids: CAWGPRGYEQYF. The CDR3 DNA follows: TGTGCCTGGGGACCCCGGGGCTACGAGCAGTACTTC. The chain joins TRBV30 to TRBJ2-7; weak D call: TRBD2 (5 bases). Germline values: CDR1 GTSNPN, CDR2 SVGIG (reference sequence). This CDR3 comprises 12 residues. V was pared by 5 bases and J by 3 bases, with 11 bases between.

The genes are TRBV6-5 and TRBJ2-5, with TRBD1 identical over 9 bases. Trimming at V came to 8 bases and at J to 2 bases, leaving 3 bases not matched to a gene. There are 13 residues in the CDR3. Looked up from germline, CDR1 is MNHEY and CDR2 is SVGAGI. CDR3 sequence reads: CASEDRGQETQYF. In DNA form, the CDR3 reads TGTGCCAGCGAGGACAGGGGACAAGAGACCCAGTACTTC.

This clone is a singleton in its sample. The rearrangement joins TRBV28 to TRBJ1-2; D not certain. Looked up from germline, CDR1 is MDHEN and CDR2 is SYDVKM. V was trimmed by 1 base and J by 4 bases, leaving 4 bases between them. This CDR3 has 12 residues. DNA of the CDR3: TGTGCCAGCAGTTTATCCAGCTATGGCTACACCTTC. This gives the protein CASSLSSYGYTF.

CDR3 nucleotide sequence: TGTGCCAGCAGCGTAGATGTCGCGGCAGTGGATGGCTACACCTTC. Its translation is CASSVDVAAVDGYTF. The chain employs TRBV9 and TRBJ1-2, with unresolved D. The V end was cut by 0 bases, the J end by 6 bases, with 15 bases between. Looked up from germline, CDR1 is SGDLS and CDR2 is YYNGEE. The CDR3 is 15 residues long.

The V call is TRBV5-5, the J call TRBJ2-3, with 8 nucleotides matching TRBD1. The CDR3 consists of 14 residues. Germline CDR1 and CDR2: SGHKS and YYEKEE (reference sequence). V was clipped by 3 bases and J by 2 bases; unmatched bases: 2. This CDR3 reads CASSWDRSTDTQYF. The DNA for the CDR3 is TGTGCCAGCAGCTGGGACAGGTCCACAGATACGCAGTATTTT. The entire variable domain, with the rest obtained from reference TRBV5-5 and TRBJ2-3, is as follows: DAGVTQSPTHLIKTRGQQVTLRCSPISGHKSVSWYQQVLGQGPQFIFQYYEKEERGRGNFPDRFSARQFPNYSSELNVNALLLGDSALYLCASSWDRSTDTQYFGPGTRLTVL.

This chain joins TRBV29-1 and TRBJ2-1; D unclear. V lost 5 bases and J lost 3, with 5 bases in between. CDR3 size: 11 residues. CDR1 is SQVTM and CDR2 is ANQGSEA in the germline V gene. The CDR3 spells CSVSYYNEQFF. The CDR3 DNA is TGCAGCGTTTCCTACTACAATGAGCAGTTCTTC.

The chain couples TRBV6-5 to TRBJ2-7; D gene uncertain. The CDR3 is 14 amino acids. Germline V lookup: CDR1 MNHEY, CDR2 SVGAGI. Trimming removed 5 bases from V and 3 bases from J, with 14 bases in between. The CDR3 DNA sequence: TGTGCCAGCAGTAACTATGAACGCGGCTACGAGCAGTACTTC. It codes for CASSNYERGYEQYF.

This clone was seen a few times. The chain joins TRBV18 to TRBJ1-5; D not resolved. The CDR3 contains 16 residues. CDR1 and CDR2 (germline): KGHSH, LQKENI. The V end was cut by 5 bases, the J end by 0 bases, with 14 bases between. CDR3 amino acids: CASSTSTVNSNQPQHF. The CDR3 DNA reads as TGTGCCAGCTCAACGAGTACAGTGAATAGCAATCAGCCCCAGCATTTT.

The CDR3 sequence is CSVGTSGMGTDTQYF. In DNA, the CDR3 is TGCAGCGTAGGGACTAGCGGGATGGGCACAGATACGCAGTATTTT. This chain connects TRBV29-1 to TRBJ2-3, with 13 bases lining up with TRBD2. V dropped 6 bases and J dropped 1; count of bases not matched to a gene: 4. The CDR3 covers 15 residues. CDR1 is SQVTM and CDR2 is ANQGSEA in the germline V gene.

The V call is TRBV19, the J call TRBJ2-1; 10 positions agree with TRBD2. Germline V gene lookup returns CDR1 LNHDA and CDR2 SQIVND (reference sequence). Unmatched junction bases numbered 4, after V lost 5 bases and J lost 3 bases. The CDR3 sequence is 15 residues long. CDR3 sequence: CASSELAGDYNEQFF. CDR3 coding DNA: TGTGCCAGTAGTGAGCTAGCGGGAGACTACAATGAGCAGTTCTTC. Full variable domain (rest looked up from reference TRBV19 and TRBJ2-1): DGGITQSPKYLFRKEGQNVTLSCEQNLNHDAMYWYRQDPGQGLRLIYYSQIVNDFQKGDIAEGYSVSREKKESFPLTVTSAQKNPTAFYLCASSELAGDYNEQFFGPGTRLTVL.

This clone has just a few counts. The chain has TRBV19 and TRBJ2-5; TRBD2 agrees at 9 bases. CDR3 size: 16 residues. Per germline, CDR1 LNHDA and CDR2 SQIVND (reference sequence). V lost 1 base and J lost 1; bases outside the gene matches: 4. CDR3 coding DNA: TGTGCCAGTAGTATAGTGAGTAGCGGGGGCCAAGAGACCCAGTACTTC. It specifies CASSIVSSGGQETQYF. The variable domain in full, completed from reference TRBV19 and TRBJ2-5, reads DGGITQSPKYLFRKEGQNVTLSCEQNLNHDAMYWYRQDPGQGLRLIYYSQIVNDFQKGDIAEGYSVSREKKESFPLTVTSAQKNPTAFYLCASSIVSSGGQETQYFGPGTRLLVL.

The V call is TRBV30, the J call TRBJ1-1; no definite D call. The CDR3 contains 16 residues. With 1 base removed from V and 0 bases from J, the gap between germline ends came to 15 bases. Per germline, CDR1 GTSNPN and CDR2 SVGIG (reference sequence). The CDR3 DNA reads as TGTGCCTGGAGTGCCCCCAGGTCTACTGTGAACACTGAAGCTTTCTTT. Encoded protein: CAWSAPRSTVNTEAFF.

The rearrangement joins TRBV28 to TRBJ2-2; 9 bases map to TRBD1. With 6 bases clipped from V and 5 bases from J, the junction kept 7 bases outside the gene matches. CDR3 length: 15 residues. Germline V gene data show CDR1 as MDHEN and CDR2 as SYDVKM. In nucleotides, the CDR3 is TGTGCCAGCAGAACCGGACAGGGGAGTACCGGGGAGCTGTTTTTT. Its translation: CASRTGQGSTGELFF. Filled out from reference TRBV28 and TRBJ2-2, the complete variable domain reads DVKVTQSSRYLVKRTGEKVFLECVQDMDHENMFWYRQDPGLGLRLIYFSYDVKMKEKGDIPEGYSVSREKKERFSLILESASTNQTSMYLCASRTGQGSTGELFFGEGSRLTVL.

This clone appeared once. The gene calls are TRBV18 and TRBJ1-1; a possible D gene is TRBD1 (6 bases). V lost 3 bases to trimming and J lost 4 bases, with 9 bases between them. This CDR3 is built from 13 residues. Germline CDR1 reads KGHSH; CDR2 reads LQKENI. CDR3 sequence: CASSPGTITEAFF. The CDR3 DNA reads as TGTGCCAGCTCACCCGGGACAATCACTGAAGCTTTCTTT.

The chain combines TRBV15 with TRBJ1-4, with a tentative D call TRBD1 (5 bases). The CDR3 is made up of 15 amino acids. The V and J ends lost 4 bases and 2 bases respectively, with 11 bases between them. Germline CDR1 reads LNHNV; CDR2 reads YYDKDF (reference sequence). The CDR3 coding sequence is TGTGCCACCAGCATTAGGGGAGGGACTAATGAAAAACTGTTTTTT. Amino acid sequence: CATSIRGGTNEKLFF.

The rearrangement uses TRBV11-1 and TRBJ2-7, with D perhaps TRBD2 (5 bases). V lost 5 bases, J lost 4 bases, and 15 bases lay in between. Germline V CDR1 and CDR2: SGHAT, FQDESV (reference sequence). The CDR3 length is 14 residues. The CDR3: CASSPTSGGYEQYF. The CDR3 bases are TGTGCCAGCAGCCCTACCTCTGGAGGATACGAGCAGTACTTC.

The V gene is TRBV7-9, the J gene TRBJ2-3; 7 positions match TRBD1. The CDR3 is made up of 15 amino acids. Germline V CDR1 and CDR2: SEHNR, FQNEAQ (reference sequence). V was pared by 8 bases and J by 2 bases, with 10 bases of the junction left unmatched. The CDR3 here is CASGSPGGITDTQYF. As DNA, the CDR3 is TGTGCCAGCGGGTCCCCAGGGGGTATCACAGATACGCAGTATTTT.

This sequence joins TRBV6-2 or TRBV6-3 and TRBJ2-5; 15 nucleotides agree with TRBD2. Germline CDR1 and CDR2: MNHEY and SVGEGT. V shed 6 bases and J 2 bases; nucleotides not matched to a gene: 4. This CDR3 is built from 16 residues. CDR3 sequence reads: CASSLGLAGGQETQYF. In DNA, the CDR3 is TGTGCCAGCAGCCTGGGACTAGCGGGGGGACAAGAGACCCAGTACTTC.

The genes are TRBV7-3 and TRBJ2-1, with a tentative D call TRBD2 (5 bases). This CDR3 has 16 amino acids. V gave up 2 bases and J gave up 0 bases, with 11 bases separating them. Germline V gene data show CDR1 as SGHTA and CDR2 as FQGTGA. In DNA form, the CDR3 reads TGTGCCAGCAGCTTAGCGGGTGTGGGCTCCTACAATGAGCAGTTCTTC. This encodes CASSLAGVGSYNEQFF.

The genes are TRBV5-4 and TRBJ2-1, with TRBD2 matching over 7 bases. CDR3 length equals 14 residues. V shed 7 bases and J 3 bases; nucleotides not matched to a gene: 7. Looked up from germline, CDR1 is SGHNT and CDR2 is YYREEE (reference sequence). The CDR3 DNA reads TGTGCCAGCGGGCGGGAGAATAACTACAATGAGCAGTTCTTC. Amino acid sequence: CASGRENNYNEQFF.

The chain uses TRBV29-1 and TRBJ1-3; the match to TRBD1 covers 7 bases. Per germline, CDR1 SQVTM and CDR2 ANQGSEA. CDR3 length: 13 amino acids. V trimming: 4 bases; J trimming: 4 bases; junction bases outside the gene matches: 4. The CDR3 protein is CSVAGTEGNTIYF. The CDR3 DNA sequence: TGCAGCGTTGCTGGGACAGAAGGAAACACCATATATTTT.

The chain recombines TRBV2 with TRBJ2-7; D not resolved. Germline assignment: CDR1 SNHLY and CDR2 FYNNEI. The CDR3 totals 13 residues. The ends were cut back, 4 bases at V and 5 bases at J, with 12 bases in the middle. This CDR3 reads CASSGTGTNEQYF. CDR3 DNA: TGTGCCAGCAGTGGAACCGGTACGAACGAGCAGTACTTC.

CDR3 coding DNA: TGTGCCAGCAGCCAAGACCTCGGGACTAGCGGGAAGCAGTTCTTC. It codes for CASSQDLGTSGKQFF. The rearrangement uses TRBV3-1 (or the pseudogene TRBV3-2) and TRBJ2-1; 13 bases are shared with TRBD2. The V gene's germline CDR1 is LGHDT and CDR2 YNNKEL (reference sequence). The CDR3 is 15 amino acids. Trimming at V came to 0 bases and at J to 11 bases, leaving 4 bases not matched to a gene.

V gene TRBV7-3 combines with J gene TRBJ2-5; 8 bases map to TRBD1. J was trimmed by 4 bases and V by 6 bases; bases with no gene match: 4. The germline gives CDR1 SGHTA, CDR2 FQGTGA. The CDR3 consists of 13 residues. CDR3: CASSLTGGETQYF. The CDR3 DNA is TGTGCCAGCAGTCTTACAGGGGGAGAGACCCAGTACTTC.

J is TRBJ2-7 and V is TRBV6-4, with TRBD2 matching over 9 bases. This CDR3 region has 15 residues. J was trimmed by 2 bases and V by 0 bases; bases with no gene match: 2. Germline V gives CDR1 MRHNA, CDR2 SNTAGT. CDR3 in DNA: TGTGCCAGCAGTGACTCGGCGGGAGGGACCTACGAGCAGTACTTC. As protein: CASSDSAGGTYEQYF.

V gene TRBV28 combines with J gene TRBJ1-2; D uncertain. The CDR3 loop spans 13 amino acids. Germline lookup yields CDR1 MDHEN and CDR2 SYDVKM. The ends were cut back, 4 bases at V and 0 bases at J, with 6 bases in the middle. CDR3 in DNA: TGTGCCAGCAGTTCGGGAGCTAACTATGGCTACACCTTC. This gives the protein CASSSGANYGYTF.

This clone was counted once. J is TRBJ1-5 and V is TRBV11-2; possibly TRBD1 for D (5 bases). Germline values: CDR1 SGHAT, CDR2 FQNNGV. Trimming cost V 5 bases and J 6 bases, with 11 bases left between them. The CDR3 length is 13 residues. CDR3 sequence (DNA): TGTGCCAGCAGCCGGGGGTCCCGTCAGCCCCAGCATTTT. Translated, it gives CASSRGSRQPQHF.

The V and J genes are TRBV28 and TRBJ1-2; D gene ambiguous. Germline V gene data show CDR1 as MDHEN and CDR2 as SYDVKM. V dropped 6 bases and J dropped 1 base, with 9 bases sitting between them. CDR3 size: 13 residues. CDR3 nucleotides: TGTGCCAGCAGCCAGAAGTATAACTATGGCTACACCTTC. Translation gives CASSQKYNYGYTF.

CDR3 coding DNA: TGTGCCAGCAGCTTGGGTGTGGGTGACAAAAATCAGCCCCAGCATTTT. Translating gives CASSLGVGDKNQPQHF. The gene calls are TRBV5-4 and TRBJ1-5; D ambiguous. Germline assignment: CDR1 SGHNT and CDR2 YYREEE (reference sequence). Trimming left V 0 bases short and J 4 bases short, with 14 bases between. The CDR3 runs to 16 residues. The variable domain in full, completed from reference TRBV5-4 and TRBJ1-5, reads ETGVTQSPTHLIKTRGQQVTLRCSSQSGHNTVSWYQQALGQGPQFIFQYYREEENGRGNFPPRFSGLQFPNYSSELNVNALELDDSALYLCASSLGVGDKNQPQHFGDGTRLSIL.

This chain links TRBV2 with TRBJ2-5, with 8 bases fitting TRBD1. The V segment lost 7 bases and the J segment 2 bases; nucleotides outside the gene matches: 9. CDR3 length equals 15 residues. In germline, CDR1 is SNHLY, CDR2 FYNNEI. The CDR3 loop reads CASTKSGGRQETQYF. The CDR3 coding sequence is TGTGCCAGCACTAAATCAGGGGGCCGACAAGAGACCCAGTACTTC.